This T cell receptor (beta chain) was recorded in a study of blood T cell repertoires in COVID-19. At the level of the study: The samples span acute and convalescent COVID-19 from the United States, Italy and Spain. PBMCs, B-cell-depleted T cells, or T cells were the source of the cDNA or gDNA that made up the material.

V lost 0 bases, J lost 13 bases, and 18 bases lay in between. The CDR3 has 13 amino acids. CDR1 is GTSNPN, CDR2 SVGIG, per germline (reference sequence). In the authors' workflow: Reference gene primer amplification gave estimated nucleated cell counts. Using immunoSEQ multiplex PCR, the repertoire was profiled, and TCRdb retains in-frame clones only, with some absent. That table is the source of V, J and clone size, and D and trimming were worked out from the DNA. This table holds 200,000 or so clones, about 85% found once. The rearrangement links TRBV30 to TRBJ1-1; D is ambiguous. Sequencing input: peripheral blood. This TCR was sampled from a human donor in a cohort sampled during active COVID-19. The CDR3 DNA follows: TGTGCCTGGAGTGTACTTAATGCCAGAGGTGTTTTCTTT. Its translation: CAWSVLNARGVFF.